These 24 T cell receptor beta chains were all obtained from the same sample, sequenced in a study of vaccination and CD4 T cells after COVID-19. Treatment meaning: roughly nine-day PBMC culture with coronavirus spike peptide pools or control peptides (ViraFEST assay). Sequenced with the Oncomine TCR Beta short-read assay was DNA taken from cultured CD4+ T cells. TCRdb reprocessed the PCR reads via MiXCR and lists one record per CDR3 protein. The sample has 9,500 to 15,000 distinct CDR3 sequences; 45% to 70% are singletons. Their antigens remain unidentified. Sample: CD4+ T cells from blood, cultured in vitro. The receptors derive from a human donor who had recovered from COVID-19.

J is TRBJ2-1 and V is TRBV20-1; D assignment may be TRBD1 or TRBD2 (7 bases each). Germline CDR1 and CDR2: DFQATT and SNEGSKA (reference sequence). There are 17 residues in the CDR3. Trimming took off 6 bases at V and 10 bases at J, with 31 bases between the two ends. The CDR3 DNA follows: TGCAGTGCCCCGACAGGGATCTCTCTGCAGCGGGGTCGAGAGCAGTTCTTC. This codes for CSAPTGISLQRGREQFF.

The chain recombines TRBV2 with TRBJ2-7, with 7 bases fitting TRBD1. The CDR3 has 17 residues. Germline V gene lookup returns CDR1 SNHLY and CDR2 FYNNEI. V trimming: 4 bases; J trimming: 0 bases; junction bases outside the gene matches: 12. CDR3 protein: CASSGTQGQRSSYEQYF. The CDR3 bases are TGTGCCAGCAGTGGAACCCAGGGACAGAGGAGCTCCTACGAGCAGTACTTC.

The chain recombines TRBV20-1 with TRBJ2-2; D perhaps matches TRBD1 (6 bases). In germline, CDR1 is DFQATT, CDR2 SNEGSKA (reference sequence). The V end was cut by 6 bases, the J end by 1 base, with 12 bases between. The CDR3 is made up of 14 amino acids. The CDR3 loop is CSARRQENTGELFF. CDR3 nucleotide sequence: TGCAGTGCGCGTCGACAGGAGAACACCGGGGAGCTGTTTTTT.

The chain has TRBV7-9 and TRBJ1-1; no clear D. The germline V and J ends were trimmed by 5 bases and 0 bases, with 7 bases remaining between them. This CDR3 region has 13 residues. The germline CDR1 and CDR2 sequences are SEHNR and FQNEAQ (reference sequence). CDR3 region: CASSPDMNTEAFF. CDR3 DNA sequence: TGTGCCAGCAGCCCTGATATGAACACTGAAGCTTTCTTT.

The CDR3 bases are TGTGCCAGCAGTACCGGGACTTCCACCGGGGAGCTGTTTTTT. Amino acids: CASSTGTSTGELFF. The chain employs TRBV6-1 and TRBJ2-2, with D possibly TRBD2 on 6 matching bases. Trimming pared 5 bases from V and 4 bases from J, leaving 11 bases between. Germline V gene lookup returns CDR1 MNHNS and CDR2 SASEGT. CDR3 length equals 14 residues.

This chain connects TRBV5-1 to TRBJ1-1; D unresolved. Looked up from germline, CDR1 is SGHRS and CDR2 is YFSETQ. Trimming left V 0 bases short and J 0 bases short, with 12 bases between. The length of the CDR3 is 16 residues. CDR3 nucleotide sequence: TGCGCCAGCAGCTTGGTGGGGAGGACCCTGAACACTGAAGCTTTCTTT. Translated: CASSLVGRTLNTEAFF.

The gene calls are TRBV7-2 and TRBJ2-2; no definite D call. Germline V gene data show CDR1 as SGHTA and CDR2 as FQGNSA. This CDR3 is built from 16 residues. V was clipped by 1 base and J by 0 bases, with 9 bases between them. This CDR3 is CASSLVGRTNTGELFF. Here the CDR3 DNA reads TGTGCCAGCAGCTTAGTAGGGCGGACGAACACCGGGGAGCTGTTTTTT.

The CDR3 protein is CASSSGTSGTTEQYF. The CDR3 DNA is TGTGCCAGCAGCTCAGGGACTAGCGGGACCACCGAGCAGTACTTC. The chain combines TRBV7-8 with TRBJ2-7; 13 bases align to TRBD2. The germline V gene has CDR1 SGHVS and CDR2 FQNEAQ. The V segment lost 4 bases and the J segment 6 bases; nucleotides outside the gene matches: 6. The CDR3 spans 15 residues.

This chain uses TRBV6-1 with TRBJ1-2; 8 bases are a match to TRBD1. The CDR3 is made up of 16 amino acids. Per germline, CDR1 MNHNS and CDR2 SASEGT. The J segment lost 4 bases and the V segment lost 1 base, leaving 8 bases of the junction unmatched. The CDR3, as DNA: TGTGCCAGCAGTGAAGGGACAGGGTTATCCCCCTATGGCTACACCTTC. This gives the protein CASSEGTGLSPYGYTF.

The CDR3, as DNA: TGTGCCACCAGTGGGAGGACAGTGGAGTATGGCTACACCTTC. The encoded protein is CATSGRTVEYGYTF. This rearrangement joins TRBV24-1 to TRBJ1-2; TRBD1 is a possible D gene (6 bases). The CDR3 spans 14 residues. Germline assignment: CDR1 KGHDR and CDR2 SFDVKD. Trimming shortened V by 5 bases and J by 5 bases, and 14 bases separated the two germline ends.

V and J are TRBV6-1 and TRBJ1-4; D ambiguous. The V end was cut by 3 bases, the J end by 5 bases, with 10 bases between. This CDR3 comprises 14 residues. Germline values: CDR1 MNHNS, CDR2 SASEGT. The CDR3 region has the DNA TGTGCCAGCAGTGATACGAGTATCAATGAAAAACTGTTTTTT. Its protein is CASSDTSINEKLFF.

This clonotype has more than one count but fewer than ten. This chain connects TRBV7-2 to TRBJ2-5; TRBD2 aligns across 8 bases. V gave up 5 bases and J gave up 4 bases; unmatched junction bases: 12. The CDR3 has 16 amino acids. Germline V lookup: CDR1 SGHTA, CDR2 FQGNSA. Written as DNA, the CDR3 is TGTGCCAGCAGCCGAGGCTCCGGGACTAGAGCAGAGACCCAGTACTTC. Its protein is CASSRGSGTRAETQYF.

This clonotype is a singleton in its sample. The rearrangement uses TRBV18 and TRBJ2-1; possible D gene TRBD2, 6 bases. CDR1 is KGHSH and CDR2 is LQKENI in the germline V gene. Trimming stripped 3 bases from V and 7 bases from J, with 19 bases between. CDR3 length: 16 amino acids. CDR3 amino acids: CASSPGGGMVRNEQFF. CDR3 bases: TGTGCCAGCTCACCCGGTGGAGGGATGGTTCGTAATGAGCAGTTCTTC.

DNA of the CDR3: TGTGCCAGCGACCTCAACGGTCTAGCGGGAGAACACAGCTCCTACGAGCAGTACTTC. Amino acids: CASDLNGLAGEHSSYEQYF. The chain joins TRBV6-4 to TRBJ2-7, with 10 bases that match TRBD2. The germline V gene has CDR1 MRHNA and CDR2 SNTAGT. This CDR3 has 19 residues. The J segment lost 0 bases and the V segment lost 8 bases, leaving 19 bases of the junction unmatched.

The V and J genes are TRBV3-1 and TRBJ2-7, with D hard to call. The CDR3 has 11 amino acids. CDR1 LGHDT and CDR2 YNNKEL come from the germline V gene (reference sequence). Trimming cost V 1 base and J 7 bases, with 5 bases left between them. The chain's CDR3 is CASSQVGEQYF. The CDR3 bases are TGTGCCAGCAGCCAAGTGGGAGAGCAGTACTTC.

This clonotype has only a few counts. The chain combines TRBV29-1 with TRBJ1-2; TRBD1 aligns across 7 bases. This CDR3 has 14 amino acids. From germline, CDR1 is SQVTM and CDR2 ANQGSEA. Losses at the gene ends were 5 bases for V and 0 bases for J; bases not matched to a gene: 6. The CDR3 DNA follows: TGCAGCGTTCAGAGGGGGCCCTCTAACTATGGCTACACCTTC. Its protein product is CSVQRGPSNYGYTF.

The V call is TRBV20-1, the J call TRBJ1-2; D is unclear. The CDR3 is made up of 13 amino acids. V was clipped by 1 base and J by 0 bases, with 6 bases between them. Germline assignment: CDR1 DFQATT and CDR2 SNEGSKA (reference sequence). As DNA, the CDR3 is TGCAGTGCTAGAGGCAGGTCTAACTATGGCTACACCTTC. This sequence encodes CSARGRSNYGYTF.

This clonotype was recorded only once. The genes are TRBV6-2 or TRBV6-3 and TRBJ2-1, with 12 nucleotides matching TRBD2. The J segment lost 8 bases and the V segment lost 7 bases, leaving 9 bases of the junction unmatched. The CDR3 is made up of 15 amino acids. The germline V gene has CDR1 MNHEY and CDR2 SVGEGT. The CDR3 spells CASNIGLAGYHEQFF. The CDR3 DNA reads TGTGCCAGCAACATAGGACTAGCGGGATACCATGAGCAGTTCTTC.

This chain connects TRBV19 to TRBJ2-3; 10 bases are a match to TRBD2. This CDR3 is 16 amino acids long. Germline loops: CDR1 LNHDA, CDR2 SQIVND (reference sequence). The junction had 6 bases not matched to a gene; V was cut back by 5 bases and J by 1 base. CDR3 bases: TGTGCCAGTAGTCCTCTAGCGGGAGAGGGCACAGATACGCAGTATTTT. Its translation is CASSPLAGEGTDTQYF.

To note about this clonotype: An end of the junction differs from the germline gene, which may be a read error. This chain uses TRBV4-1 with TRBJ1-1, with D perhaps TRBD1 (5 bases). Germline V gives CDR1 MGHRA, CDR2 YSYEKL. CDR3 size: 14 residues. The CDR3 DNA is TGCGCCAGCAGTCAAGGTGAGGGGTGGGCTGAAGCTTTCTTT. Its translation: CASSQGEGWAEAFF.

The CDR3 DNA is TGTGCCAGCAGTACGCGGGACAGGGGTAACGAGCAGTACTTC. Its protein is CASSTRDRGNEQYF. The chain employs TRBV6-1 and TRBJ2-7; 10 bases are a match to TRBD1. The CDR3 covers 14 residues. CDR1 is MNHNS, CDR2 SASEGT, per germline. J lost 5 bases, V lost 5 bases, and 6 bases had no gene match.

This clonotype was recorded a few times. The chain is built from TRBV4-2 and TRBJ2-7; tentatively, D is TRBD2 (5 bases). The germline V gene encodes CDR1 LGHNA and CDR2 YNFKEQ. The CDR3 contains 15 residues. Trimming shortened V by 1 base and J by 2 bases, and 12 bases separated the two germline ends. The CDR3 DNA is TGTGCCAGCAGCCAAGCAACAGCGGCACCCTACGAGCAGTACTTC. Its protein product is CASSQATAAPYEQYF.

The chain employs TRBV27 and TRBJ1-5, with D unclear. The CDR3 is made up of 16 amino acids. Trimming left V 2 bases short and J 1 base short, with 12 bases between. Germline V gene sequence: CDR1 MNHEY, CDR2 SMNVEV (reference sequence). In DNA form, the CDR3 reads TGTGCCAGCAGTTTAGCCCCAGGCGAGAGCAATCAGCCCCAGCATTTT. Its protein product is CASSLAPGESNQPQHF.

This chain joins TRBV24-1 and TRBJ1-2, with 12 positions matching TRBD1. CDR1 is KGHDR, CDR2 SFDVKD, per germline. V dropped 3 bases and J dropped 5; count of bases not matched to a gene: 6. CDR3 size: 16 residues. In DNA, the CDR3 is TGTGCCACCAGTGATCATGGGGGACAGGGGGCATATGGCTACACCTTC. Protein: CATSDHGGQGAYGYTF.